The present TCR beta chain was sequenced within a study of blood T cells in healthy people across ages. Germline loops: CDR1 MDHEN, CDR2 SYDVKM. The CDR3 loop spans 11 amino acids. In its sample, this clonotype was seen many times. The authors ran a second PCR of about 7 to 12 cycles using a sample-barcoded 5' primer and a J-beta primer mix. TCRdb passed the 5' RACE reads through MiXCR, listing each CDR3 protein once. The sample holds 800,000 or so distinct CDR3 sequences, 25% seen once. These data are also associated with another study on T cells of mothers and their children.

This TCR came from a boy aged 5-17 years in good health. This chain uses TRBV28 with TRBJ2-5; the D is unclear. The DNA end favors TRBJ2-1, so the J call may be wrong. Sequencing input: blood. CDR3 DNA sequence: TGTGCCAGCAGTAGGGTGAATGAGCAGTTCTTC. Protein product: CASSRVNEQFF.